This record covers a single TCR beta chain. Its target is unknown. This CDR3 spans 13 amino acids. The germline gives CDR1 SGHTS, CDR2 YDEGEE. Trimming cost V 1 base and J 7 bases, with 11 bases left between them. The sample is drawn from a study of post-analysis software for immune sequencing data. Across the study: Patients had relapsing-remitting, secondary progressive or progressive-relapsing multiple sclerosis; some lacked subtype.

Libraries were made from TCR beta cDNA, and they carried unique molecular identifiers. T cells, about 0.95 to 10 million of them, yielded some 510,000 cDNA molecules. TCRdb used MiXCR to reprocess the PCR reads, holding one entry per CDR3 protein. The sample yields hundreds of thousands of distinct CDR3 sequences, less than 40% seen once. Study-wide results and limits: The F measure placed samples prepared in the same batch into strongly shared clusters. Four or five TRBV segments were significantly more frequent in patients than in controls. TRBV5-6, TRBV5-1 and TRBV20-1 were among these segments. Significantly lower normalized Chao1 diversity was found in patients with multiple sclerosis relative to controls.

The chain employs TRBV5-8 and TRBJ1-1, with a tentative D call TRBD1 (5 bases). Sequences were obtained from blood. This TCR came from a girl between 5 and 17 years old with multiple sclerosis. CDR3: CASSLQGALEAFF. CDR3 bases: TGTGCCAGCAGCTTGCAAGGGGCTCTTGAAGCTTTCTTT.